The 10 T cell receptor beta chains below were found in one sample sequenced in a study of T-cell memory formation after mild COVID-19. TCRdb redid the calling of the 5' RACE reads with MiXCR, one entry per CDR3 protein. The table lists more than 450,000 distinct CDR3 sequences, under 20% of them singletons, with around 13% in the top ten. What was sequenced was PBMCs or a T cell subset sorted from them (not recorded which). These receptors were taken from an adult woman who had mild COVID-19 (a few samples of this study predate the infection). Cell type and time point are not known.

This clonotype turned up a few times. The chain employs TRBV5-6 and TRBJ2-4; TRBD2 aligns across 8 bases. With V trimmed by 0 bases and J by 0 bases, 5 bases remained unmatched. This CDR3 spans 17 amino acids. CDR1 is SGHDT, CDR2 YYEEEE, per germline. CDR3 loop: CASSLVRGGLAKNIQYF. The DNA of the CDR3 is TGTGCCAGCAGCTTGGTTCGGGGGGGTCTAGCCAAAAACATTCAGTACTTC.

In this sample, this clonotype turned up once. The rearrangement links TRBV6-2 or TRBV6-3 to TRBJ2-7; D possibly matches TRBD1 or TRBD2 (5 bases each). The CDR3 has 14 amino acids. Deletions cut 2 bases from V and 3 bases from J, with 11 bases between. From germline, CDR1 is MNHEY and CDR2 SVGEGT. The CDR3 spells CASSYGTNNYEQYF. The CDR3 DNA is TGTGCCAGCAGTTACGGGACGAACAACTACGAGCAGTACTTC.

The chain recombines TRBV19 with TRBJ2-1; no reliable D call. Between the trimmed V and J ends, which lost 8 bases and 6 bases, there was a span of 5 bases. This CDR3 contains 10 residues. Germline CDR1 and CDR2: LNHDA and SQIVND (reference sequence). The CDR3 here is CASQGNEQFF. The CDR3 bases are TGTGCCAGTCAAGGCAATGAGCAGTTCTTC.

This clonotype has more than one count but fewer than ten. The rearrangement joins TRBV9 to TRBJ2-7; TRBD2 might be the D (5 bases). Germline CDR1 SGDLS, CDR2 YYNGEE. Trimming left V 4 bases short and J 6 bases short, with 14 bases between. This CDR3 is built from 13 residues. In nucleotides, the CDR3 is TGTGCCAGCAGCACGAGGACCGGGGTCGAGCAGTACTTC. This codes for CASSTRTGVEQYF.

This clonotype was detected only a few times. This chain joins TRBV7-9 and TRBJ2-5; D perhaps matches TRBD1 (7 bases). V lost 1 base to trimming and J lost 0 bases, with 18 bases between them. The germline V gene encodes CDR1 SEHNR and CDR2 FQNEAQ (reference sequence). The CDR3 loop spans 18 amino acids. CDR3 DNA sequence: TGTGCCAGCAGCTTAGTAGGAGGGGGCGAAAAGAACCAAGAGACCCAGTACTTC. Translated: CASSLVGGGEKNQETQYF.

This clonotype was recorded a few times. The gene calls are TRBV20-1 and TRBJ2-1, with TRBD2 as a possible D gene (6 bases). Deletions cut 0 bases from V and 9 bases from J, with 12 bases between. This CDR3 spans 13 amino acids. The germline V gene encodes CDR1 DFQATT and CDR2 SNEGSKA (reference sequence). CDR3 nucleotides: TGCAGTGCTAGAGATCCGGGGGTAGGTGAGCAGTTCTTC. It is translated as CSARDPGVGEQFF.

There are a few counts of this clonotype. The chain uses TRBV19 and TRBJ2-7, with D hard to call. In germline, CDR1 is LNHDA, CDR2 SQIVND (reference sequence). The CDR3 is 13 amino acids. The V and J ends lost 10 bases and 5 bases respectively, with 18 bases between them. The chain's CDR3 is CATSAFTIHEQYF. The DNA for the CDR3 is TGTGCCACTTCCGCTTTTACGATCCACGAGCAGTACTTC.

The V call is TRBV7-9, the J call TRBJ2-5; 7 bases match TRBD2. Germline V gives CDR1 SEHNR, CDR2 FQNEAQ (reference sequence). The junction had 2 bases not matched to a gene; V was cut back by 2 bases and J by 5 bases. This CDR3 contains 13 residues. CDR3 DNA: TGTGCCAGCAGCTTAAGTAGCGGGGAGACCCAGTACTTC. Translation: CASSLSSGETQYF.

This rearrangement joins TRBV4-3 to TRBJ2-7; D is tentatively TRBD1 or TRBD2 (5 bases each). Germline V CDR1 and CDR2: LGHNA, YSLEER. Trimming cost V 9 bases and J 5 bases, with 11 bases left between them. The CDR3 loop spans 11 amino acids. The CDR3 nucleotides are TGCGCCAGGCACGAGGGGAACGAGCAGTACTTC. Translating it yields CARHEGNEQYF.

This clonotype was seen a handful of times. This chain's CDR3 is CASSSERGLYEQYF. In DNA form, the CDR3 reads TGTGCCAGCAGTTCTGAAAGGGGTCTTTACGAGCAGTACTTC. The chain uses TRBV12-3 or TRBV12-4 and TRBJ2-7; D is possibly TRBD1 (5 bases). This CDR3 has 14 amino acids. Trimming cost V 4 bases and J 4 bases, with 14 bases left between them.